These 12 T cell receptor beta chains came from one sample sequenced in a study of cytomegalovirus exposure and HLA in healthy donors. The primer mix had 60 Vbeta and 13 Jbeta primers. Clones were sequenced by immunoSEQ multiplex PCR, and TCRdb holds only the in-frame ones, with some missing. This table has 75,000 to 90,000 clones, over 60% appearing once. The sample comprised PBMCs. The receptors derive from a man between 35 and 55 years old in good health and CMV-seronegative.

The rearrangement links TRBV2 to TRBJ2-1, with TRBD2 matching 9 bases. Germline lookup yields CDR1 SNHLY and CDR2 FYNNEI. V lost 6 bases and J lost 6; bases outside the gene matches: 3. This CDR3 comprises 13 residues. The CDR3 DNA sequence: TGTGCCAGCAGAGAGACTAGCGGCAATGAGCAGTTCTTC. Translating gives CASRETSGNEQFF.

J is TRBJ1-1 and V is TRBV7-6, with TRBD1 matching 10 bases. Trimming removed 5 bases from V and 5 bases from J; junction bases left unmatched: 26. The CDR3 extends over 21 amino acids. The germline V gene has CDR1 SGHVS and CDR2 FNYEAQ. The DNA of the CDR3 is TGTGCCAGCAGCCCCCCCGGAAGGGACAGGGGCTGTATAGGTAATGGTACTGAAGCTTTCTTT. It translates to CASSPPGRDRGCIGNGTEAFF.

The chain joins TRBV27 to TRBJ1-1, with 7 bases fitting TRBD1. V was clipped by 3 bases and J by 5 bases; unmatched bases: 6. The CDR3 has 14 residues. CDR1 and CDR2 (germline): MNHEY, SMNVEV (reference sequence). For the CDR3, the DNA is TGTGCCAGCAGTTTTTCTACAGGGGTTACTGAAGCTTTCTTT. Its protein product is CASSFSTGVTEAFF.

The chain employs TRBV6-1 and TRBJ1-2; TRBD1 agrees at 9 bases. The CDR3 extends over 14 amino acids. Germline V gene lookup returns CDR1 MNHNS and CDR2 SASEGT. The V and J ends lost 4 bases and 8 bases, in that order; junction bases with no gene match: 8. CDR3 amino acids: CASSVSGTGYGYTF. The DNA for the CDR3 is TGTGCCAGCAGTGTTTCCGGGACAGGGTACGGCTACACCTTC.

This clone was picked up one time. This chain connects TRBV9 to TRBJ2-5; D call uncertain. The J call may be incorrect, as the DNA end agrees better with TRBJ2-7. CDR1 SGDLS and CDR2 YYNGEE come from the germline V gene. There are 14 residues in the CDR3. The chain's CDR3 is CASSVGAETYEQYF. The CDR3 DNA is TGTGCCAGCAGCGTAGGGGCAGAAACCTACGAGCAGTACTTC.

This clone appeared a single time. J is TRBJ2-1 and V is TRBV29-1; 10 bases match TRBD2. The CDR3 contains 16 residues. Unmatched junction bases numbered 6, after V lost 1 base and J lost 3 bases. CDR1 and CDR2 (germline): SQVTM, ANQGSEA. The CDR3 is CSVEGWWTSGYNEQFF. The CDR3 DNA follows: TGCAGCGTTGAAGGGTGGTGGACTAGCGGCTACAATGAGCAGTTCTTC.

The chain recombines TRBV28 with TRBJ1-4; D is unclear. V gave up 6 bases and J gave up 5 bases, with 13 bases separating them. The CDR3 totals 14 residues. Germline CDR1 MDHEN, CDR2 SYDVKM. The chain's CDR3 is CASRPSGANEKLFF. The CDR3 DNA reads TGTGCCAGCAGGCCTTCGGGTGCCAATGAAAAACTGTTTTTT.

The chain joins TRBV4-2 to TRBJ2-7, with 7 bases that match TRBD1. The CDR3 extends over 13 amino acids. J gave up 3 bases and V 4 bases, and 3 bases lay outside the gene matches. Germline CDR1 LGHNA, CDR2 YNFKEQ. CDR3 nucleotides: TGTGCCAGCAGCCCGGACAGGAACTACGAGCAGTACTTC. This gives the protein CASSPDRNYEQYF.

This CDR3 reads CASSSGLAGTSGANVLTF. CDR3 DNA: TGTGCCAGCAGCTCCGGACTAGCGGGAACCTCTGGGGCCAACGTCCTGACTTTC. The V call is TRBV9, the J call TRBJ2-6; TRBD2 matches at 12 bases. The CDR3 length is 18 residues. Per the germline V gene, CDR1 is SGDLS and CDR2 is YYNGEE. The V gene end was trimmed by 4 bases and the J gene end by 0 bases; junction bases not matched to a gene: 5.

A single count supports this clone. The V call is TRBV7-2, the J call TRBJ2-3; 9 bases fit TRBD1. CDR3 length: 16 amino acids. The germline V gene encodes CDR1 SGHTA and CDR2 FQGNSA. J gave up 6 bases and V 2 bases, and 9 bases lay outside the gene matches. CDR3 region: CASSLRVTGGWDTQYF. As DNA, the CDR3 is TGTGCCAGCAGCTTAAGGGTGACAGGGGGTTGGGATACGCAGTATTTT.

Only one count was recorded for this clone. The chain carries TRBV6-4 and TRBJ2-2, with 8 bases identical to TRBD1. This CDR3 has 14 amino acids. Trimming cost V 6 bases and J 4 bases; bases outside gene matches: 4. Germline-derived CDR1 and CDR2 are MRHNA and SNTAGT. The CDR3 region has the DNA TGTGCCAGCAGCAGGACAGGGAGCACCGGGGAGCTGTTTTTT. It is translated as CASSRTGSTGELFF.

The rearrangement uses TRBV4-1 and TRBJ1-5; the D gene is possibly TRBD1 (6 bases). Per germline, CDR1 MGHRA and CDR2 YSYEKL. The CDR3 consists of 15 residues. Trimming left V 4 bases short and J 2 bases short, with 12 bases between. CDR3 in amino acids: CASSRTGLGNQPQHF. CDR3 nucleotides: TGCGCCAGCAGCCGAACAGGGCTGGGCAATCAGCCCCAGCATTTT.